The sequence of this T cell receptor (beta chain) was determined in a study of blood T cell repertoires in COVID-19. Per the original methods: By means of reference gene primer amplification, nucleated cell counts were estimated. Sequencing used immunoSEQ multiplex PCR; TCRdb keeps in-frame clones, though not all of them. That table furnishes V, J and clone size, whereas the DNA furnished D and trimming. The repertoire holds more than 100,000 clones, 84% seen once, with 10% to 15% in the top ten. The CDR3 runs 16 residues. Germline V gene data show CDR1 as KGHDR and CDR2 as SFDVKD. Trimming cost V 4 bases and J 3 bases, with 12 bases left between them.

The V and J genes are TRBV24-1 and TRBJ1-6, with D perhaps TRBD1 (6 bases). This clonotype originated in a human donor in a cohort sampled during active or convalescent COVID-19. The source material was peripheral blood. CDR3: CATSESRTVYNSPLHF. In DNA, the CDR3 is TGTGCCACCAGTGAGTCGAGGACAGTCTATAATTCACCCCTCCACTTT.